These 2 T cell receptor beta chains originate from one sample sequenced in a study of blood T cells in healthy people across ages. Primers used in a second PCR of about 6 to 11 cycles were a sample-barcoded 5' primer and a J-beta primer mix. TCRdb re-derived calls from the 5' RACE reads in MiXCR, one entry per CDR3 protein. The data show approximately 730,000 distinct CDR3 sequences, 53% seen once. Source material: blood. The receptors were gathered from a man older than 75 in good health.

This sequence joins TRBV7-2 and TRBJ1-2; D remains unclear. The CDR3 length is 14 residues. The germline V and J ends were trimmed by 1 base and 4 bases, with 10 bases remaining between them. The germline V gene has CDR1 SGHTA and CDR2 FQGNSA. This CDR3 is CASSLVPGSYGYTF. The CDR3 bases are TGTGCCAGCAGCTTAGTTCCCGGCAGCTATGGCTACACCTTC. Full variable domain (missing parts from reference TRBV7-2 and TRBJ1-2): GAGVSQSPSNKVTEKGKDVELRCDPISGHTALYWYRQSLGQGLEFLIYFQGNSAPDKSGLPSDRFSAERTGGSVSTLTIQRTQQEDSAVYLCASSLVPGSYGYTFGSGTRLTVV.

This rearrangement joins TRBV5-1 to TRBJ1-2; the D gene is possibly TRBD1 (5 bases). Looked up from germline, CDR1 is SGHRS and CDR2 is YFSETQ. The CDR3 extends over 16 amino acids. The V end lost 0 bases, the J end lost 9 bases, and 21 bases lay between the germline ends. The CDR3 spells CASSLGDLERPSSYTF. Written as DNA, the CDR3 is TGCGCCAGCAGCTTGGGGGACCTAGAGCGACCTAGTAGCTACACCTTC.